This T cell receptor (beta chain) derives from a study of cytomegalovirus exposure and HLA in healthy donors. V lost 1 base to trimming and J lost 3 bases; unmatched junction nucleotides: 1. The CDR3 is 14 residues long. CDR1 SGHRS and CDR2 YFSETQ come from the germline V gene. Regarding the study as a whole: Presence/absence analyses rested on an assumption that sequencing depth was roughly uniform across donors.

Comments on this clone: The antigen is undetermined.

The study ran its PCR with 60 Vbeta and 13 Jbeta primers. TCRdb keeps only in-frame clones here, not all; method: immunoSEQ multiplex PCR. Of 150,000 to 200,000 clones listed, 77% are singletons. The receptor was isolated from a woman aged 30 to 39 in good health and CMV-seronegative. Sequencing used PBMCs. V is TRBV5-1 and J is TRBJ1-2; 9 nucleotides line up with TRBD1. The chain's CDR3 is CASSLTGGYYGYTF. In nucleotides, the CDR3 is TGCGCCAGCAGCTTGACAGGGGGCTACTATGGCTACACCTTC.